Following are 26 T cell receptor beta chains from one sample sequenced in a study of Graves' ophthalmopathy and Graves' hyperthyroidism. TCR beta CDR3 regions were amplified from RNA transcripts. Investigators did first-round RT-PCR with HTBI primers, then second-round multiplex PCR. TCRdb itself ran the multiplex PCR reads through MiXCR, one entry per CDR3 protein. The sample lists 650,000 to 900,000 distinct CDR3 sequences, 35% to 50% occurring once. Material: peripheral blood. The receptors were sampled from an adult man with Graves' ophthalmopathy.

V usage is TRBV20-1 and J usage is TRBJ2-5; 13 bases match TRBD2. Germline trimming cut 5 bases from V and 5 bases from J; bases unmatched to any gene: 5. The germline V gene has CDR1 DFQATT and CDR2 SNEGSKA (reference sequence). CDR3 length equals 14 residues. The CDR3 spells CSAPTSGRPETQYF. CDR3 sequence (DNA): TGCAGTGCTCCGACTAGCGGGAGGCCTGAGACCCAGTACTTC.

The sample holds many counts of this clonotype. J is TRBJ1-1 and V is TRBV19; tentatively, D is TRBD1 (5 bases). The V end was cut by 5 bases, the J end by 3 bases, with 13 bases between. The CDR3 length is 14 residues. CDR1 LNHDA and CDR2 SQIVND come from the germline V gene (reference sequence). CDR3 coding DNA: TGTGCCAGTAGTGTTTGGGGCACCCACACTGAAGCTTTCTTT. As protein: CASSVWGTHTEAFF.

V and J are TRBV15 and TRBJ2-5, with D possibly being TRBD2 (6 bases). V was cut by 1 base and J by 5 bases, with 17 bases left in between. The germline V gene encodes CDR1 LNHNV and CDR2 YYDKDF (reference sequence). This CDR3 is 16 amino acids long. The CDR3 here is CATSRVGGTMLETQYF. The CDR3 DNA sequence: TGTGCCACCAGCAGAGTGGGGGGAACGATGTTGGAGACCCAGTACTTC.

This CDR3 is CAIRADRGNQPQHF. CDR3 coding DNA: TGTGCCATCAGGGCTGACAGGGGGAATCAGCCCCAGCATTTT. The J gene is TRBJ1-5, the V gene TRBV10-3, with TRBD1 matching over 9 bases. V shed 6 bases, J shed 4 bases, and the junction held 4 bases outside the gene matches. Germline V gives CDR1 ENHRY, CDR2 SYGVKD. The CDR3 length is 14 residues.

The rearrangement links TRBV13 to TRBJ1-2; D not resolved. Germline CDR1 and CDR2: PRHDT and FYEKMQ (reference sequence). This CDR3 spans 12 amino acids. Trimming took off 4 bases at V and 3 bases at J, with 6 bases between the two ends. The CDR3 protein is CASSSLDYGYTF. CDR3 sequence (DNA): TGTGCCAGCAGCTCGCTGGACTATGGCTACACCTTC.

CDR3 residues: CSVEGGVEIRELFF. The DNA for the CDR3 is TGCAGCGTTGAAGGTGGGGTCGAGATCAGGGAGCTGTTTTTT. The chain has TRBV29-1 and TRBJ2-2, with D uncertain. CDR1 is SQVTM and CDR2 is ANQGSEA in the germline V gene. The CDR3 runs to 14 residues. Trimming removed 1 base from V and 9 bases from J, with 15 bases in between.

Ten or more counts support this clonotype. CDR3 sequence: CASKRPVNYGYTF. The CDR3 nucleotides read TGTGCCAGCAAGAGGCCTGTTAACTATGGCTACACCTTC. J is TRBJ1-2 and V is TRBV2, with no clear D. The CDR3 has 13 residues. CDR1 and CDR2 (germline): SNHLY, FYNNEI. Trimming left V 7 bases short and J 1 base short, with 10 bases between.

This clonotype was counted only a few times. This chain links TRBV13 with TRBJ2-7; D is possibly TRBD1 (6 bases). V gave up 6 bases and J gave up 5 bases, with 11 bases separating them. The germline V gene has CDR1 PRHDT and CDR2 FYEKMQ (reference sequence). The CDR3 sequence is 12 residues long. The CDR3 nucleotides read TGTGCCAGCAGGAGGGGGTTCGACGAGCAGTACTTC. Amino acids: CASRRGFDEQYF. Full variable domain (rest looked up from reference TRBV13 and TRBJ2-7): AAGVIQSPRHLIKEKRETATLKCYPIPRHDTVYWYQQGPGQDPQFLISFYEKMQSDKGSIPDRFSAQQFSDYHSELNMSSLELGDSALYFCASRRGFDEQYFGPGTRLTVT.

Comment on this clonotype: Its ends do not fully match the called genes, so a read error is possible. The chain carries TRBV9 and TRBJ2-7; D may be TRBD2 (6 bases). There are 14 residues in the CDR3. Germline V lookup: CDR1 SGDLS, CDR2 YYNGEE. CDR3 in DNA: TGTGCCGGCAGCCCCCTCCGGGGAGGCGTCGAGCAGTACTTC. This gives the protein CAGSPLRGGVEQYF.

The table lists this clonotype with many counts. The rearrangement links TRBV12-3 or TRBV12-4 to TRBJ1-5; TRBD1 matches 8 bases. The CDR3 length is 14 residues. V gave up 5 bases and J gave up 7 bases; unmatched junction bases: 7. The CDR3 nucleotides read TGTGCCAGCAGTCGTCCAGGGGGCAGGCAGCCCCAGCATTTT. It yields the protein CASSRPGGRQPQHF.

The V call is TRBV10-3, the J call TRBJ1-6, with 8 nucleotides matching TRBD1. V trimming: 10 bases; J trimming: 10 bases; junction bases outside the gene matches: 12. Looked up from germline, CDR1 is ENHRY and CDR2 is SYGVKD. This CDR3 contains 14 residues. The CDR3 reads CASTDRGNESPLHF. CDR3 nucleotides: TGTGCCAGCACTGACAGGGGAAACGAATCACCCCTCCACTTT.

The chain couples TRBV9 to TRBJ2-2, with TRBD2 matching 11 bases. The CDR3 is made up of 17 amino acids. Trimming took 4 bases from V and 5 from J; bases not matched to a gene: 10. In germline, CDR1 is SGDLS, CDR2 YYNGEE. CDR3 loop: CASSFTGTSGGTGELFF. In nucleotides, the CDR3 is TGTGCCAGCAGCTTCACCGGGACTAGCGGCGGGACCGGGGAGCTGTTTTTT.

This clonotype was recorded at least ten times. The J gene is TRBJ1-6, the V gene TRBV25-1, with 9 bases fitting TRBD1. Germline loops: CDR1 MGHDK, CDR2 SYGVNS. V lost 4 bases to trimming and J lost 7 bases; unmatched junction nucleotides: 8. The CDR3 is 16 amino acids. The CDR3 DNA reads TGTGCCAGCAGTGCTACCCCGGGACAGGGAAATTCACCCCTCCACTTT. Protein sequence: CASSATPGQGNSPLHF.

This chain uses TRBV7-3 with TRBJ1-6, with D possibly TRBD1 on 5 matching bases. Germline loops: CDR1 SGHTA, CDR2 FQGTGA. Trimming shortened V by 5 bases and J by 0 bases, and 11 bases separated the two germline ends. This CDR3 comprises 16 residues. The CDR3: CASSRQISSYNSPLHF. The CDR3 coding sequence is TGTGCCAGCAGCCGACAGATAAGCTCCTATAATTCACCCCTCCACTTT.

V and J are TRBV7-9 and TRBJ2-5; 9 bases match TRBD2. The closer fit of TRBJ2-1 to the DNA end suggests the J call may be wrong. The CDR3 extends over 15 amino acids. Germline V CDR1 and CDR2: SEHNR, FQNEAQ (reference sequence). Here the CDR3 reads CASSPSAGGYNEQFF. In DNA form, the CDR3 reads TGTGCCAGCAGCCCCTCAGCGGGAGGCTACAATGAGCAGTTCTTC.

A note on this clonotype: Sequence at one end of the junction differs from germline and may be a read error. V gene TRBV29-1 combines with J gene TRBJ2-7, with TRBD1 matching 9 bases. Germline V gene lookup returns CDR1 SQVTM and CDR2 ANQGSEA. There are 13 residues in the CDR3. DNA for the CDR3: TGCAGCGTGAACAGGGGGCAAGGCGGGGAGCTGTACTTC. Its protein product is CSVNRGQGGELYF.

The rearrangement joins TRBV19 to TRBJ2-6; 11 bases fit TRBD1. The V gene's germline CDR1 is LNHDA and CDR2 SQIVND (reference sequence). Unmatched junction bases numbered 8, after V lost 5 bases and J lost 2 bases. This CDR3 is 18 amino acids long. The CDR3 DNA is TGTGCCAGTAGTTCGAGGACAGGGGGCTTGACTGGGGCCAACGTCCTGACTTTC. Its translation: CASSSRTGGLTGANVLTF.

This clonotype was seen a few times. A read error may account for a junction end that differs from germline. The chain combines TRBV7-9 with TRBJ1-5, with D unresolved. Looked up from germline, CDR1 is SEHNR and CDR2 is FQNEAQ (reference sequence). The CDR3 contains 14 residues. Here the CDR3 DNA reads TGCGCCAGCAGCCAATTGGAGGGCCATCAGCCCCAGCATTTT. The encoded protein is CASSQLEGHQPQHF.

This clonotype was observed at least ten times. The rearrangement uses TRBV7-9 and TRBJ2-7; D call uncertain. V shed 5 bases and J shed 6 bases, with 8 bases lying between them. There are 11 residues in the CDR3. CDR1 SEHNR and CDR2 FQNEAQ come from the germline V gene (reference sequence). CDR3 residues: CASSQLGEQYF. CDR3 in DNA: TGTGCCAGCAGCCAACTGGGCGAGCAGTACTTC.

This clonotype has only a few counts. The rearrangement joins TRBV20-1 to TRBJ1-5, with D possibly being TRBD1 (6 bases). Looked up from germline, CDR1 is DFQATT and CDR2 is SNEGSKA (reference sequence). There are 13 residues in the CDR3. Trimming took 1 base from V and 7 from J, leaving 11 bases between them. CDR3 sequence reads: CSARGGAWQPQHF. CDR3 coding DNA: TGCAGTGCTAGAGGGGGGGCATGGCAGCCCCAGCATTTT.

This clonotype was observed many times. CDR3 sequence reads: CASSLDRYRPEKLFF. The CDR3 DNA is TGTGCCAGCAGCTTAGATCGCTATAGGCCCGAAAAACTGTTTTTT. The gene calls are TRBV11-2 and TRBJ1-4; D gene unclear. CDR1 and CDR2 (germline): SGHAT, FQNNGV. This CDR3 has 15 residues. Trimming took off 0 bases at V and 8 bases at J, with 13 bases between the two ends.

This chain links TRBV25-1 with TRBJ1-4; the D gene is possibly TRBD1 (5 bases). Germline assignment: CDR1 MGHDK and CDR2 SYGVNS. The CDR3 contains 12 residues. Trimming left V 8 bases short and J 8 bases short, with 12 bases between. The CDR3 here is CASRRQTEKLFF. The CDR3 DNA reads as TGTGCCAGCCGCCGACAGACGGAAAAACTGTTTTTT.

The J gene is TRBJ2-5, the V gene TRBV25-1, with 11 bases lining up with TRBD2. The CDR3 sequence is 16 residues long. The germline V gene encodes CDR1 MGHDK and CDR2 SYGVNS. Germline trimming cut 5 bases from V and 1 base from J; bases unmatched to any gene: 6. CDR3 sequence reads: CASSYTLAGAQETQYF. The CDR3 DNA sequence: TGTGCCAGCAGTTACACACTAGCGGGGGCCCAAGAGACCCAGTACTTC.

V and J are TRBV12-3 or TRBV12-4 and TRBJ1-1, with a possible D match to TRBD1 (5 bases). V shed 5 bases and J shed 3 bases, with 13 bases lying between them. The CDR3 totals 14 residues. CDR3 nucleotide sequence: TGTGCCAGCAGTGTCAACGGGGGGGACACTGAAGCTTTCTTT. Its protein product is CASSVNGGDTEAFF.

This clonotype turned up a few times. This chain joins TRBV5-1 and TRBJ2-7, with TRBD1 as a possible D gene (6 bases). Germline V gives CDR1 SGHRS, CDR2 YFSETQ. This CDR3 contains 14 residues. The V and J ends lost 0 bases and 1 base respectively, with 8 bases between them. CDR3 bases: TGCGCCAGCAGCTTGGATACAGGGTCCTACGAGCAGTACTTC. This encodes CASSLDTGSYEQYF.

J is TRBJ2-7 and V is TRBV14; perhaps TRBD1 as D (5 bases). The CDR3 covers 14 residues. CDR1 and CDR2 from the germline V gene are SGHDN and FVKESK. The V end was cut by 1 base, the J end by 6 bases, with 13 bases between. The CDR3 DNA reads TGTGCCAGCAGCCAAGCCAGACAGCGATCCGAGCAGTACTTC. Translated, it gives CASSQARQRSEQYF.